Here is one TCR beta chain with its context. The antigen is undetermined. The CDR3 contains 14 residues. V lost 5 bases and J lost 0, with 10 bases in between. From germline, CDR1 is SGHVS and CDR2 FQNEAQ. This sample is part of a study of T cell responses to AZD1222 COVID-19 vaccine. Background on the study: Whether given at about 4 or about 12 weeks, second doses were pooled.

Clones were read by immunoSEQ multiplex PCR, and TCRdb kept only the in-frame ones, dropping some. The sample records 150,000 to 190,000 clones, about nine tenths being singletons. Broader study findings: It was only a handful of AZD1222 recipients who were seropositive at baseline. Regions 160-218 and 743-854 dominated among vaccine-associated CD4 TCRs spanning spike. Regions left unmutated in variants are reportedly the target of nearly half of spike-specific TCRs.

This material consisted of peripheral blood, taken on day 0 of AZD1222 vaccination. This receptor was taken from an adult in good health. The V call is TRBV7-8, the J call TRBJ1-2, with D possibly matching TRBD1 (6 bases). The chain's CDR3 is CASSPQGTNYGYTF. The DNA of the CDR3 is TGTGCCAGCAGCCCCCAGGGGACTAACTATGGCTACACCTTC.